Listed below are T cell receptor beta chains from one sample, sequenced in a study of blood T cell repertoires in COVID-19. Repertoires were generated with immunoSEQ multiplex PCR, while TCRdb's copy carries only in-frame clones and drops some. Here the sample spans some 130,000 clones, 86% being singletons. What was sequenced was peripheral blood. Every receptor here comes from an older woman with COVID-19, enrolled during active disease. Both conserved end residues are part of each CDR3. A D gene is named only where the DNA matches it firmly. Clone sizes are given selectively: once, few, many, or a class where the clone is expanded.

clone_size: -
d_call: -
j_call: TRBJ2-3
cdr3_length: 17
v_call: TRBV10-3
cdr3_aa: CAISESMAAKGTDTQYF
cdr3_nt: TGTGCCATCAGTGAATCGATGGCGGCGAAAGGCACAGATACGCAGTATTTT

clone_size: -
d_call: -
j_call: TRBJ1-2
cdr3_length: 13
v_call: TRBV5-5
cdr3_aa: CASSADLNYGYTF
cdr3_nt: TGTGCCAGCAGTGCTGATCTAAACTATGGCTACACCTTC

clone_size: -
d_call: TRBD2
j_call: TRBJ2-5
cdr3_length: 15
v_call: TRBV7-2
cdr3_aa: CASRPGTRSSETQYF
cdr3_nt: TGTGCCAGCAGGCCCGGGACTAGATCATCCGAGACCCAGTACTTC

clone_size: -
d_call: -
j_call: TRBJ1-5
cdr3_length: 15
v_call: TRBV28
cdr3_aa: CASTLGGLGNQPQHF
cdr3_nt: TGTGCCAGCACCCTCGGGGGGTTAGGCAATCAGCCCCAGCATTTT

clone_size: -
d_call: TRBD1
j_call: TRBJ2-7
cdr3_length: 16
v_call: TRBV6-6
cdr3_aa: CASSYPPRQGSNEQYF
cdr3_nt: TGTGCCAGCAGTTACCCCCCCCGACAGGGTTCAAACGAGCAGTACTTC

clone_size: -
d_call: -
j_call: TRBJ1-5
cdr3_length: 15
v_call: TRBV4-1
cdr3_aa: CASSQQQGSRQPQHF
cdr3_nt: TGCGCCAGCAGCCAACAACAGGGTTCTCGGCAGCCCCAGCATTTT

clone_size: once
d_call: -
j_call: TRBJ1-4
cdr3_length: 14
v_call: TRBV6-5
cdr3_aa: CASSPGIANEKLFF
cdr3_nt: TGTGCCAGCAGTCCCGGGATCGCTAATGAAAAACTGTTTTTT

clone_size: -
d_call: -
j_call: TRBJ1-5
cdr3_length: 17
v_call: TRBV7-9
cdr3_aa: CASSLYEGGKRNQPQHF
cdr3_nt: TGTGCCAGCAGCTTATACGAGGGCGGTAAAAGAAATCAGCCCCAGCATTTT

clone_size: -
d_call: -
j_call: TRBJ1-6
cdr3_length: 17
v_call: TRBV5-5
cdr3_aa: CASSLASRGVGGSPLHF
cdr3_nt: TGTGCCAGCAGCTTGGCCTCTAGAGGAGTGGGGGGTTCACCCCTCCACTTT

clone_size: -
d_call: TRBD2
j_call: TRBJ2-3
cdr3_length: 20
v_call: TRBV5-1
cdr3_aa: CASSPRRLAGGPGRTDTQYF
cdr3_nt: TGCGCCAGCAGTCCGCGCCGTCTAGCGGGGGGGCCTGGGCGCACAGATACGCAGTATTTT

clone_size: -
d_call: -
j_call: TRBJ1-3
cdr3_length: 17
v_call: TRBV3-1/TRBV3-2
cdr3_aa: CASSHSGLTNSGNTIYF
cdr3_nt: TGTGCCAGCAGCCACTCAGGGTTAACGAACTCTGGAAACACCATATATTTT

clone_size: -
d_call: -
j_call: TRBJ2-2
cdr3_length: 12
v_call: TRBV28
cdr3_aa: CASSLSTGELFF
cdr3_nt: TGTGCCAGCAGTCTTAGTACCGGGGAGCTGTTTTTT

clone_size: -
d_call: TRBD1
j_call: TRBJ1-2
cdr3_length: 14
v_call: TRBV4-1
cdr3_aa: CASSPDRVTYGYTF
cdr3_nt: TGCGCCAGCAGCCCGGACAGGGTTACGTATGGCTACACCTTC

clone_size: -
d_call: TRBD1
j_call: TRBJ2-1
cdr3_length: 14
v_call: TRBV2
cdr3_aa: CASRLGTGGNEQFF
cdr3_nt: TGTGCCAGCAGACTAGGGACAGGGGGCAATGAGCAGTTCTTC

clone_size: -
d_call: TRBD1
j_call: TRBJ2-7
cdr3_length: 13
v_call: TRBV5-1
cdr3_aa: CASSADRAYEQYF
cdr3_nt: TGCGCCAGCAGCGCCGACAGGGCCTACGAGCAGTACTTC

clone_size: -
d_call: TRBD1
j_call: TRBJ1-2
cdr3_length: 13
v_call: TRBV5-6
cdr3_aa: CASGRTGEYGYTF
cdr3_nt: TGTGCCAGCGGTAGGACAGGGGAGTATGGCTACACCTTC

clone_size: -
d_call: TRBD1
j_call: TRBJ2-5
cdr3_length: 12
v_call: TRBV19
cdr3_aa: CASRQGQETQYF
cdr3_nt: TGTGCCAGTAGACAGGGGCAAGAGACCCAGTACTTC

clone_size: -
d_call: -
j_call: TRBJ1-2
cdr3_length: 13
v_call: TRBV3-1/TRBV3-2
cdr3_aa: CASSQDSGYGYTF
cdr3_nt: TGTGCCAGCAGCCAAGATTCAGGATATGGCTACACCTTC

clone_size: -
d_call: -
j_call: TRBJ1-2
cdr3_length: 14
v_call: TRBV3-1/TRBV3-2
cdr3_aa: CASSQEGLDYGYTF
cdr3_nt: TGTGCCAGCAGCCAAGAAGGACTTGACTATGGCTACACCTTC

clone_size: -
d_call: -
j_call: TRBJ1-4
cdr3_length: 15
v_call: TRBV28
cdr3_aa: CATRTGGGGNEKLFF
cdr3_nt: TGTGCCACCCGAACCGGGGGAGGGGGAAATGAAAAACTGTTTTTT

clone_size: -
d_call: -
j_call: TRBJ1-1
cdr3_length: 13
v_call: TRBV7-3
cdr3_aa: CASSPGGGTEAFF
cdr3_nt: TGTGCCAGCAGCCCGGGGGGCGGAACTGAAGCTTTCTTT

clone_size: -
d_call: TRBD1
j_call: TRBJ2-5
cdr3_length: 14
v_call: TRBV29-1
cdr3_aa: CSVKGWTGTETQYF
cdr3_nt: TGCAGCGTGAAGGGGTGGACAGGGACAGAGACCCAGTACTTC

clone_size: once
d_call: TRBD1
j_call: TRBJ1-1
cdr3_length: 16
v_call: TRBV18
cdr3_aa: CASSPTRQGANTEAFF
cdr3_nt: TGTGCCAGCTCACCAACCCGACAGGGGGCGAACACTGAAGCTTTCTTT

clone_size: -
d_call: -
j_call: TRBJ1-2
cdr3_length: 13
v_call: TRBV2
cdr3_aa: CASRTDKNYGYTF
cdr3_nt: TGTGCCAGCAGGACCGACAAGAACTATGGCTACACCTTC